The 17 T cell receptor beta chains listed next were all sequenced from one sample in a study of shared clonotypes between healthy human individuals. This table comes from immunoSEQ multiplex PCR, and its TCRdb copy is limited to in-frame clones, with some not included. The data contain some 2,000,000 clones, just under 95% of them singletons. Naive CD8 cells, CD45RO-negative and positively selected for CCR7, excluded terminally differentiated effector memory CD45RA+ cells. The sequencing input was naive CD8+ T cells sorted from blood. The receptors were sampled from a man aged 18 to 29 in good health.

The V gene is TRBV29-1, the J gene TRBJ2-5; D gene uncertain. Trimming removed 3 bases at V and 2 bases at J, with 10 bases between. Germline V gene lookup returns CDR1 SQVTM and CDR2 ANQGSEA. The CDR3 extends over 13 amino acids. The CDR3 DNA reads as TGCAGCGTTGATTGGCAAGTTCAAGAGACCCAGTACTTC. Translating it yields CSVDWQVQETQYF.

This clone turned up a few times. This chain connects TRBV6-6 to TRBJ1-6, with unresolved D. V was pared by 6 bases and J by 10 bases, with 19 bases between. This CDR3 has 15 amino acids. Germline V gene sequence: CDR1 MNHNY, CDR2 SVGAGI (reference sequence). The CDR3 sequence: CASSAPGPRESPLHF. CDR3 DNA sequence: TGTGCCAGCAGCGCACCCGGACCTCGAGAGTCACCCCTCCACTTT.

The CDR3 region has the DNA TGTGCCAGTAGTATCGAGGCCCTAGGAGTCACTGAAGCTTTCTTT. Residues: CASSIEALGVTEAFF. The V call is TRBV19, the J call TRBJ1-1; D not resolved. Looked up from germline, CDR1 is LNHDA and CDR2 is SQIVND (reference sequence). The CDR3 is 15 amino acids. V shed 3 bases and J shed 4 bases, with 15 bases lying between them.

J is TRBJ2-7 and V is TRBV7-2; 7 bases line up with TRBD2. The CDR3 is made up of 16 amino acids. The trim removed 2 bases at V and 2 bases at J, leaving 9 bases unmatched. Germline-derived CDR1 and CDR2 are SGHTA and FQGNSA. This chain's CDR3 is CASSLTGRQAAYEQYF. In nucleotides, the CDR3 is TGTGCCAGCAGCTTAACCGGGAGGCAGGCTGCCTACGAGCAGTACTTC.

As to this clone: Other DNA sequences of this sample code for an identical CDR3. The V gene is TRBV28, the J gene TRBJ1-1, with D maybe TRBD1 (5 bases). V was cut by 6 bases and J by 1 base, with 9 bases left in between. The CDR3 spans 13 residues. Germline V gene data show CDR1 as MDHEN and CDR2 as SYDVKM. CDR3 amino acids: CASSLQGNTEAFF. CDR3 in DNA: TGTGCCAGCAGCTTGCAGGGGAACACTGAAGCTTTCTTT.

The rearrangement links TRBV28 to TRBJ1-5; D may be TRBD1 (5 bases). The germline gives CDR1 MDHEN, CDR2 SYDVKM. The CDR3 contains 16 residues. Trimming pared 7 bases from V and 0 bases from J, leaving 16 bases between. The CDR3 nucleotides read TGTGCCAGCACCATTGGACACGTTAATAGCAATCAGCCCCAGCATTTT. Its protein product is CASTIGHVNSNQPQHF.

This sequence joins TRBV10-1 and TRBJ1-3; D is ambiguous. The germline V gene encodes CDR1 WNHNN and CDR2 SYGVQD (reference sequence). The V and J ends lost 0 bases and 7 bases respectively, with 13 bases between them. The CDR3 is 15 amino acids. The CDR3 spells CASSESSSLGNTIYF. CDR3 nucleotides: TGCGCCAGCAGTGAGTCGTCCTCTTTGGGGAACACCATATATTTT.

The CDR3 bases are TGTGCCAGCAGGGCACAGGGGGCGACTGAAGCTTTCTTT. This encodes CASRAQGATEAFF. The J gene is TRBJ1-1, the V gene TRBV27; 9 bases line up with TRBD1. Per germline, CDR1 MNHEY and CDR2 SMNVEV (reference sequence). CDR3 size: 13 residues. V shed 6 bases and J 5 bases; nucleotides not matched to a gene: 4.

In its sample, this clone was seen once. The chain combines TRBV11-2 with TRBJ2-1, with 9 positions matching TRBD2. The CDR3 contains 18 residues. With 7 bases clipped from V and 0 bases from J, the junction kept 13 bases outside the gene matches. CDR1 is SGHAT and CDR2 is FQNNGV in the germline V gene. The CDR3 region is CASTRTSAPSSSYNEQFF. In nucleotides, the CDR3 is TGTGCCAGCACCAGGACTAGCGCACCCTCTAGCTCCTACAATGAGCAGTTCTTC.

The chain couples TRBV7-9 to TRBJ2-1; 11 bases align to TRBD2. Germline CDR1 SEHNR, CDR2 FQNEAQ (reference sequence). The CDR3 has 16 amino acids. With V trimmed by 4 bases and J by 5 bases, 7 bases remained unmatched. CDR3 loop: CASSSILAGVDNEQFF. The CDR3 DNA follows: TGTGCCAGCAGCTCAATACTAGCGGGAGTGGACAATGAGCAGTTCTTC.

The V call is TRBV12-2, the J call TRBJ2-2. TRBV12-2 is labeled a pseudogene. The CDR3 length is 16 residues. Written as DNA, the CDR3 is TGTGCAAGTCGCCCGCCGGAAGACCGAAACACCGGGGAGCTGTTTTTT. Amino acid sequence: CASRPPEDRNTGELFF.

This chain links TRBV28 with TRBJ1-5; TRBD1 aligns across 9 bases. CDR3 length equals 16 residues. V lost 5 bases and J lost 1; bases outside the gene matches: 6. CDR1 is MDHEN and CDR2 is SYDVKM in the germline V gene. CDR3 in amino acids: CASSPAQGASNQPQHF. For the CDR3, the DNA is TGTGCCAGCAGTCCCGCACAGGGGGCAAGCAATCAGCCCCAGCATTTT.

The chain is built from TRBV7-9 and TRBJ1-1; 7 positions match TRBD1. The ends lost 8 bases at V and 0 bases at J; junction bases unmatched: 9. The CDR3 spans 15 residues. In germline, CDR1 is SEHNR, CDR2 FQNEAQ (reference sequence). The CDR3 DNA is TGTGCCAGCCGAGGGACAGACAGAATGAACACTGAAGCTTTCTTT. Protein sequence: CASRGTDRMNTEAFF.

This chain links TRBV5-1 with TRBJ1-4; D ambiguous. The CDR3 runs to 15 residues. V lost 4 bases to trimming and J lost 8 bases, with 18 bases between them. CDR1 and CDR2 (germline): SGHRS, YFSETQ. CDR3 coding DNA: TGCGCCAGCAGCCCGTTCGGGTTTTATCAGGAAAAACTGTTTTTT. Translation gives CASSPFGFYQEKLFF.

The rearrangement links TRBV13 to TRBJ1-4; TRBD1 matches 8 bases. With V trimmed by 5 bases and J by 5 bases, 7 bases remained unmatched. CDR1 is PRHDT and CDR2 is FYEKMQ in the germline V gene (reference sequence). There are 15 residues in the CDR3. The CDR3 here is CASSDRDRYNEKLFF. The CDR3 region has the DNA TGTGCCAGCAGCGACCGGGACAGGTACAATGAAAAACTGTTTTTT.

This clone was counted a single time. The chain recombines TRBV6-5 with TRBJ2-1, with a possible D match to TRBD2 (6 bases). V lost 8 bases to trimming and J lost 8 bases, with 7 bases between them. Germline-derived CDR1 and CDR2 are MNHEY and SVGAGI. This CDR3 spans 10 amino acids. The CDR3 DNA sequence: TGTGCCAGCGGAGGGTATGAGCAGTTCTTC. Amino acid sequence: CASGGYEQFF.

The chain carries TRBV5-1 and TRBJ2-1; TRBD1 is a possible D gene (5 bases). The germline gives CDR1 SGHRS, CDR2 YFSETQ. V lost 5 bases, J lost 0 bases, and 12 bases lay in between. CDR3 length equals 15 residues. The CDR3 DNA follows: TGCGCCAGCAGTTGGGTAACAGGCTCCTACAATGAGCAGTTCTTC. Residues: CASSWVTGSYNEQFF.